These T cell receptor beta chains were read from a single sample in a study of cytomegalovirus exposure and HLA in healthy donors. The assay was immunoSEQ multiplex PCR, and TCRdb's table has in-frame clones only and misses some. The sample carries about 160,000 clones, around 80% recorded once. Sequenced: PBMCs. These receptors all stem from a male donor in good health and CMV-seropositive. Each CDR3 is given with its conserved first and last residue.

V	J	CDR3
TRBV2	TRBJ2-5	CASGSEETQYF
TRBV27	TRBJ2-5	CASSLSGRGGQETQYF
TRBV29-1	TRBJ1-1	CSGGDRANTEAFF
TRBV27	TRBJ1-5	CASSTGQSDQPQHF
TRBV30	TRBJ2-7	CAWSVNRIEEQYF
TRBV12-5	TRBJ1-2	CASGLSGYYGYTF
TRBV11-2	TRBJ1-1	CASTGTGEAFF
TRBV29-1	TRBJ2-5	CSGGTKETQYF
TRBV6-4	TRBJ2-2	CASSDKVGGSVTGELFF
TRBV11-2	TRBJ2-7	CASSVQGQRTYEQYF
TRBV7-2	TRBJ1-1	CASSLVRDTEAFF
TRBV6-6	TRBJ2-1	CASMTSAYNEQFF
TRBV5-1	TRBJ2-1	CASSLAHNEQFF
TRBV10-2	TRBJ1-3	CASSDGGRNSGNTIYF
TRBV18	TRBJ1-1	CASSPQGGNTEAFF
TRBV10-3	TRBJ1-2	CAISRTGEYYGYTF
TRBV19	TRBJ2-7	CASSMQGSPYEQYF
TRBV4-2	TRBJ2-4	CASSPMGLAGGLDIQYF
TRBV5-6	TRBJ2-5	CASSLSTSGSVETQYF
TRBV18	TRBJ1-1	CASSSPMNTEAFF
TRBV28	TRBJ1-1	CASSSAGKNTEAFF
TRBV18	TRBJ2-5	CASSTGVQETQYF
TRBV7-6	TRBJ2-1	CASSPDGGLSSYNEQFF
TRBV11-3	TRBJ2-7	CASSLGQGLEQYF
TRBV6-1	TRBJ1-5	CASSDGPGRLGPQHF
TRBV6-5	TRBJ2-1	CASSRDRGQGEQFF
TRBV27	TRBJ2-7	CASSRGLAGVYEQYF
TRBV7-7	TRBJ1-3	CASSPGYSGNTIYF
TRBV19	TRBJ2-7	CASSISGASGRHEQYF
TRBV27	TRBJ1-1	CASSLGRGRGEAFF
TRBV6-1	TRBJ2-3	CASSDPGQRTDTQYF
TRBV5-1	TRBJ2-2	CASSSDRGYGELFF
TRBV7-8	TRBJ1-3	CASSRNSVGNTIYF
TRBV21-1	TRBJ2-1	CASSTREVGSYNEQFF
TRBV2	TRBJ2-7	CASSDAARYEQYF
TRBV9	TRBJ2-2	CASSVGSTNTGELFF
TRBV21-1	TRBJ2-3	CASSNSSTQYF
TRBV9	TRBJ2-3	CASRQAAKNTDTQYF
TRBV5-8	TRBJ2-3	CASSVSSGTGYTDTQYF
TRBV6-6	TRBJ2-7	CASSLGLSYEQYF
TRBV4-1	TRBJ2-5	CASSQGEGGGETQYF
TRBV14	TRBJ2-7	CASSPGTPAHEQYF